The 11 T cell receptor beta chains in this list originate from one sample, sequenced in a study of healthy donors' naive CD4 and CD8 T cells. A linear amplification protocol produced the TCR libraries from roughly 0.5 ug of total RNA. TCRdb independently ran MiXCR on the reads; one entry per CDR3 protein. The table shows roughly 200,000 distinct CDR3 sequences, with over 60% occurring only once. The sample comprised naive CD4+ and CD8+ T cells sorted from blood, pooled from several donors. The receptors shown here come from a pool of human donors in good health; the sample pools cells from several healthy donors.

This clonotype showed up just once. The chain couples TRBV29-1 to TRBJ2-7; the match to TRBD1 covers 9 bases. Germline CDR1 SQVTM, CDR2 ANQGSEA. V shed 7 bases and J 6 bases; nucleotides not matched to a gene: 4. CDR3 length equals 11 residues. The CDR3 DNA reads TGCAGCGGGGGACAGGGAGGCGAGCAGTACTTC. Amino acids: CSGGQGGEQYF.

This clonotype is a singleton in its sample. The chain is built from TRBV7-8 and TRBJ2-3; 8 nucleotides line up with TRBD2. The CDR3 consists of 18 residues. Unmatched junction bases numbered 9, after V lost 1 base and J lost 0 bases. Germline CDR1 SGHVS, CDR2 FQNEAQ. Written as DNA, the CDR3 is TGTGCCAGCAGCTTAGAGGCTAGCGGGCTCGCTAGCACAGATACGCAGTATTTT. As protein: CASSLEASGLASTDTQYF.

This clonotype appeared once. The rearrangement links TRBV19 to TRBJ1-5; a possible D gene is TRBD1 (6 bases). The CDR3 covers 14 residues. Trimming took off 6 bases at V and 4 bases at J, with 13 bases between the two ends. CDR1 is LNHDA, CDR2 SQIVND, per germline (reference sequence). This CDR3 is CASRLGTINQPQHF. CDR3 bases: TGTGCCAGTAGGCTGGGGACAATTAATCAGCCCCAGCATTTT.

V gene TRBV28 combines with J gene TRBJ2-3; 8 nucleotides agree with TRBD2. Germline V lookup: CDR1 MDHEN, CDR2 SYDVKM. Germline trimming cut 5 bases from V and 2 bases from J; bases unmatched to any gene: 3. The CDR3 covers 14 residues. The CDR3 sequence: CASSISGNTDTQYF. CDR3 sequence (DNA): TGTGCCAGCAGTATTAGCGGGAACACAGATACGCAGTATTTT.

The genes are TRBV11-2 and TRBJ2-7, with unresolved D. V dropped 2 bases and J dropped 3 bases, with 8 bases sitting between them. Germline assignment: CDR1 SGHAT and CDR2 FQNNGV. The CDR3 totals 13 residues. The CDR3 protein is CASSLWDGYEQYF. CDR3 nucleotides: TGTGCCAGCAGCTTATGGGATGGCTACGAGCAGTACTTC.

The CDR3 here is CASSWTAGTGSAEQYF. The CDR3 nucleotides are TGTGCCAGCAGTTGGACGGCCGGGACAGGGTCGGCCGAGCAGTACTTC. The chain couples TRBV27 to TRBJ2-7; TRBD1 matches 9 bases. Germline trimming cut 4 bases from V and 6 bases from J; bases unmatched to any gene: 13. Germline V gene data show CDR1 as MNHEY and CDR2 as SMNVEV (reference sequence). The CDR3 is made up of 16 amino acids.

The chain links TRBV29-1 to TRBJ2-7; 8 bases are shared with TRBD2. The junction had 2 bases not matched to a gene; V was cut back by 4 bases and J by 0 bases. CDR1 and CDR2 from the germline V gene are SQVTM and ANQGSEA. CDR3 size: 13 residues. The CDR3 spells CSVAGRASYEQYF. CDR3 bases: TGCAGCGTTGCCGGGAGGGCCTCCTACGAGCAGTACTTC.

V and J are TRBV12-3 or TRBV12-4 and TRBJ1-2; possible D gene TRBD1, 6 bases. This CDR3 is 13 amino acids long. Trimming removed 3 bases from V and 4 bases from J, with 9 bases in between. CDR3 nucleotide sequence: TGTGCCAGCAGTTTCGGACAGACCTATGGCTACACCTTC. Translated, it gives CASSFGQTYGYTF.

This sequence joins TRBV30 and TRBJ2-7, with D perhaps TRBD2 (6 bases). The CDR3 covers 14 residues. CDR1 GTSNPN and CDR2 SVGIG come from the germline V gene (reference sequence). Trimming took 0 bases from V and 3 from J, leaving 12 bases between them. CDR3 sequence reads: CAWSVLSGSYEQYV. In DNA, the CDR3 is TGTGCCTGGAGTGTCCTCTCCGGGAGCTACGAGCAGTACGTC.

In this sample, this clonotype turned up a few times. This chain connects TRBV29-1 to TRBJ1-1; unclear D gene. Germline values: CDR1 SQVTM, CDR2 ANQGSEA. The V gene lost 5 bases and the J gene lost 0 bases, with 10 bases spanning the gap. The CDR3 sequence is 13 residues long. CDR3 amino acids: CSVRGRMNTEAFF. The DNA for the CDR3 is TGCAGCGTTCGCGGGCGCATGAACACTGAAGCTTTCTTT.

The chain is built from TRBV5-4 and TRBJ2-1, with 11 bases lining up with TRBD2. CDR3 length: 14 amino acids. J lost 7 bases, V lost 2 bases, and 2 bases had no gene match. The germline V gene encodes CDR1 SGHNT and CDR2 YYREEE (reference sequence). CDR3 residues: CASSFLAGGNEQFF. The CDR3 nucleotides read TGTGCCAGCAGCTTCCTAGCGGGAGGAAATGAGCAGTTCTTC.